This T cell receptor (beta chain) appears in the sequencing data of a study of beta chain features in type 1 diabetes. Germline-derived CDR1 and CDR2 are MGHDK and SYGVNS. The CDR3 runs 13 residues. The ends were cut back, 3 bases at V and 9 bases at J, with 12 bases in the middle. This clone came up a few times. TCRB transcripts that were expressed got sequenced, as all of the isolated RNA had been reverse transcribed. Here immunoSEQ multiplex PCR was the method, and the copy in TCRdb shows in-frame clones only, minus some. The sample includes 150,000 to 190,000 clones, around 8.5% of them seen just once.

The chain is built from TRBV25-1 and TRBJ2-1, with D uncertain. The TCR comes from a man aged 18-30 years in good health. Specimen: central memory CD4+ T cells from blood. The CDR3 sequence is CASSDPRLAEQFF. In nucleotides, the CDR3 is TGTGCCAGCAGTGATCCTAGACTCGCTGAGCAGTTCTTC.